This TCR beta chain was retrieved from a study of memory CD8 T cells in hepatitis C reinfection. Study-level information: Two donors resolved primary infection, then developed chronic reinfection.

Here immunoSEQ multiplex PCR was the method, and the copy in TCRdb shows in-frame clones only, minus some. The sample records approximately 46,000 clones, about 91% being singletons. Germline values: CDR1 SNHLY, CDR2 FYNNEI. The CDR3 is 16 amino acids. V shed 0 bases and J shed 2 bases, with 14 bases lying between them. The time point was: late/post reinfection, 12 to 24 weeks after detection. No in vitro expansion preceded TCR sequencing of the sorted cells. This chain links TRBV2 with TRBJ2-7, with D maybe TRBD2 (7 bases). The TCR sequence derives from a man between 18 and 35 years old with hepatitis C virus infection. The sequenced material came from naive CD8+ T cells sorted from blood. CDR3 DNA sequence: TGTGCCAGCAGTGAAGCGCTTGGGGGGGCAACCTACGAGCAGTACTTC. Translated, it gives CASSEALGGATYEQYF.